This T cell receptor beta chain was retrieved from a study of blood T cell repertoires in COVID-19. The wider study: T cells, B-cell-depleted T cells, or PBMCs supplied cDNA or gDNA.

Germline CDR1 MGHDK, CDR2 SYGVNS. This CDR3 region has 15 residues. The V end lost 3 bases, the J end lost 6 bases, and 18 bases lay between the germline ends. TCRdb's table, derived via immunoSEQ multiplex PCR, lists solely in-frame clones and lacks some. The repertoire holds about 140,000 clones, with around four fifths as singletons. The receptor's source is a human donor in a cohort sampled during active COVID-19. J is TRBJ2-7 and V is TRBV25-1, with a tentative D call TRBD1 (6 bases). Sequencing was done on a sample of peripheral blood. The chain's CDR3 is CASSDARRTAFEQYF. CDR3 coding DNA: TGTGCCAGCAGTGACGCCAGGCGGACAGCCTTCGAGCAGTACTTC.